The source of this TCR beta chain is a study of blood T cell repertoires in COVID-19. Whole-study context: Samples taken during acute and convalescent COVID-19 were collected in the United States, Italy and Spain. The analysed material was cDNA or gDNA that came from T cells, B-cell-depleted T cells, or PBMCs.

As processed by the authors: Researchers report that nucleated cell counts were estimated from reference gene primer amplification. Clones were sequenced by immunoSEQ multiplex PCR, and TCRdb holds only the in-frame ones, with some missing. V and J calls and clone size are as listed in that table; D and trimming were resolved from the DNA. The sample shows approximately 200,000 clones, 85% of them seen only once. The V segment lost 0 bases and the J segment 5 bases; nucleotides outside the gene matches: 7. Germline-derived CDR1 and CDR2 are SGHRS and YFSETQ. The CDR3 consists of 16 residues. Two negative PCRs, clearance, or symptom resolution were required of recovered Cohort 3 donors.

This sequence was found in a man aged 40-55 years who had recovered from COVID-19. The chain has TRBV5-1 and TRBJ1-1, with 10 bases lining up with TRBD1. The specimen was PBMCs or T cells enriched from blood (not recorded which). The CDR3 is CASSLETGGFRTEAFF. CDR3 DNA: TGCGCCAGCAGCTTGGAGACAGGGGGCTTTAGGACTGAAGCTTTCTTT.